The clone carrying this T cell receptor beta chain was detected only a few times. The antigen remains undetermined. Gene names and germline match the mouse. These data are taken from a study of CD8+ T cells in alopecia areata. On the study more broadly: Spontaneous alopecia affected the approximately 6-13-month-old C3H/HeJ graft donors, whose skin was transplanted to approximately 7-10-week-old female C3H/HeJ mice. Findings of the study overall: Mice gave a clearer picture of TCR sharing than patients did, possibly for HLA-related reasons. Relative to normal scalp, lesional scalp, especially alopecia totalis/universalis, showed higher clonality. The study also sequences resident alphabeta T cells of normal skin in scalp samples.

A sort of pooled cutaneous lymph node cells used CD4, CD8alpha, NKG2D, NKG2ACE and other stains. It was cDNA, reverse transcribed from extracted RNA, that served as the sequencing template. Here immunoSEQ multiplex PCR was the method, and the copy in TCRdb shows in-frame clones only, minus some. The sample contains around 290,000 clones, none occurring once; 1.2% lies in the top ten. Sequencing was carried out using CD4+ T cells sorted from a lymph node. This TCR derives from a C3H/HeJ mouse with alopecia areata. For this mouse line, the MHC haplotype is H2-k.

The chain's CDR3 is CASSIRGLGGLYAEQFF. CDR3 bases read: TGTGCCAGCAGTATCCGTGGACTGGGGGGGCTCTATGCT. The rearrangement uses TRBV19 and TRBJ2-1; 13 bases are a match to TRBD2. The CDR3 end lies 4 residues beyond the end of the read and is filled in from the germline J gene. With V trimmed by 2 bases and J by 3 bases, 5 bases remained unmatched. This CDR3 has 17 amino acids. Germline CDR1 is FNHDT and CDR2 is SITEND (reference sequence).